Listed here are 5 T cell receptor beta chains from one sample, sequenced in a study of CD8+ T cells in alopecia areata. Extraction of RNA preceded its reverse transcription into cDNA, which served as the sequencing template. Produced via immunoSEQ multiplex PCR; TCRdb's table is partial and in-frame only. The sample contains fewer than 200,000 clones, over 50% of which appear only once. The specimen comprised CD4+ T cells sorted from blood, sampled at week 0. These receptors were collected from a human donor with alopecia areata.

The rearrangement links TRBV2 to TRBJ1-1, with D perhaps TRBD1 (5 bases). V was shortened by 3 bases and J by 8 bases, with 16 bases between the two germline ends. The V gene's germline CDR1 is SNHLY and CDR2 FYNNEI. This CDR3 has 14 residues. CDR3 nucleotide sequence: TGTGCCAGCAGTGAGGGACTTACCGGAGCGGAAGCTTTCTTT. Translation gives CASSEGLTGAEAFF.

The chain couples TRBV7-8 to TRBJ1-6; D remains ambiguous. Deletions cut 1 base from V and 0 bases from J, with 10 bases between. The germline CDR1 and CDR2 sequences are SGHVS and FQNEAQ. The CDR3 has 17 residues. The CDR3, as DNA: TGTGCCAGCAGCTTAGGAAGGGTACGCTCCTATAATTCACCCCTCCACTTT. Its translation is CASSLGRVRSYNSPLHF.

This clone has more than one count but fewer than ten. The rearrangement joins TRBV10-3 to TRBJ1-1; no clear D. The CDR3 covers 12 residues. Trimming removed 3 bases at V and 5 bases at J, with 7 bases between. Germline CDR1 reads ENHRY; CDR2 reads SYGVKD. The CDR3 protein is CAISEGWTEAFF. CDR3 in DNA: TGTGCCATCAGTGAAGGTTGGACTGAAGCTTTCTTT.

This chain joins TRBV4-1 and TRBJ1-5; 7 bases line up with TRBD1. This CDR3 comprises 17 residues. V lost 0 bases, J lost 0 bases, and 5 bases stayed unmatched. Germline V lookup: CDR1 MGHRA, CDR2 YSYEKL. CDR3 DNA: TGCGCCAGCAGCCAAGACCGAGGACAGGATAGCAATCAGCCCCAGCATTTT. Protein product: CASSQDRGQDSNQPQHF.

This clone was counted a few times. The chain has TRBV2 and TRBJ2-5; TRBD1 might be the D (6 bases). In germline, CDR1 is SNHLY, CDR2 FYNNEI. This CDR3 has 14 amino acids. Trimming pared 2 bases from V and 5 bases from J, leaving 12 bases between. For the CDR3, the DNA is TGTGCCAGCAGTGAACAGGGGACAAGGGAGACCCAGTACTTC. It specifies CASSEQGTRETQYF. Supplemented by reference TRBV2 and TRBJ2-5, the full variable domain reads EPEVTQTPSHQVTQMGQEVILRCVPISNHLYFYWYRQILGQKVEFLVSFYNNEISEKSEIFDDQFSVERPDGSNFTLKIRSTKLEDSAMYFCASSEQGTRETQYFGPGTRLLVL.